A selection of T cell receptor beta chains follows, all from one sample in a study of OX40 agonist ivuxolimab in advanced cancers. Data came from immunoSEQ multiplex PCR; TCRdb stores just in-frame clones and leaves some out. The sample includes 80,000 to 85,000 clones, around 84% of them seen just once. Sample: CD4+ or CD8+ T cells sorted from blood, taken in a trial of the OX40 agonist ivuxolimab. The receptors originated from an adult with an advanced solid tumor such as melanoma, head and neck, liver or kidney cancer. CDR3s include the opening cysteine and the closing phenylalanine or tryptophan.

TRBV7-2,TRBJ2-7,CASSLDAGALYEQYF
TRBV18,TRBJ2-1,CASSQTSGNYNEQFF
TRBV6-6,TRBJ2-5,CASSLSFQETQYF
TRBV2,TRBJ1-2,CASSIRPQGANGYTF
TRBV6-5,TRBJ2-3,CASRIAGGPQDTQYF
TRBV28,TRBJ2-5,CASSSLHRVRFSQETQYF
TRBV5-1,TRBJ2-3,CASSPGQVGGTQYF
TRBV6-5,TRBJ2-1,CASTQGAGPYNEQFF
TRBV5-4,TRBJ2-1,CASSLVSGTYFF
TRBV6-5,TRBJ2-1,CASARGEGNEQFF
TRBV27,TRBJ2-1,CASSPLTSGTYNEQFF
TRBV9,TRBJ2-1,CASSLAGVRDEQFF
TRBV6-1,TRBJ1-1,CASSEAGHYEAFF
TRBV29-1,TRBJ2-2,CSVELSTGDTGELFF
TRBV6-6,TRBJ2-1,CASSETSPYNEQFF
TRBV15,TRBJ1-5,CATSRVSHGQPQHF